Presented here are 27 T cell receptor beta chains from one specimen sequenced in a study of blood T cell repertoires in COVID-19. TCRdb keeps only in-frame clones here, not all; method: immunoSEQ multiplex PCR. The sample includes fewer than 350,000 clones, around 87% of them seen just once. Sequencing used peripheral blood. The receptors stem from a woman in her 30s who had recovered from COVID-19.

The V gene is TRBV27, the J gene TRBJ1-1, with a possible D match to TRBD1 (5 bases). The CDR3 contains 13 residues. In germline, CDR1 is MNHEY, CDR2 SMNVEV (reference sequence). Trimming pared 2 bases from V and 12 bases from J, leaving 16 bases between. This chain's CDR3 is CASSLRSGRLTFF. The DNA for the CDR3 is TGTGCCAGCAGTTTAAGGTCAGGGCGTTTAACTTTCTTT.

This chain uses TRBV6-1 with TRBJ2-1; a possible D gene is TRBD1 (5 bases). The CDR3 covers 14 residues. Germline V lookup: CDR1 MNHNS, CDR2 SASEGT. Trimming stripped 3 bases from V and 6 bases from J, with 12 bases between. The CDR3 loop is CASSDLGRGNEQFF. In nucleotides, the CDR3 is TGTGCCAGCAGTGATTTGGGGCGCGGCAATGAGCAGTTCTTC.

This sequence joins TRBV28 and TRBJ2-6; 9 bases match TRBD2. The CDR3 length is 15 residues. J was trimmed by 3 bases and V by 7 bases; bases with no gene match: 4. Germline loops: CDR1 MDHEN, CDR2 SYDVKM. The CDR3 reads CASTTRGGGANVLTF. CDR3 nucleotides: TGTGCCAGCACCACGCGGGGGGGTGGGGCCAACGTCCTGACTTTC.

DNA of the CDR3: TGCAGCGTTCAAAACACTGAAGCTTTCTTT. Protein sequence: CSVQNTEAFF. The chain links TRBV29-1 to TRBJ1-1, with unresolved D. This CDR3 has 10 residues. Germline CDR1 and CDR2: SQVTM and ANQGSEA. V lost 5 bases, J lost 2 bases, and 3 bases lay in between.

The DNA for the CDR3 is TGTGCCAGCAGCTTGGCCTCCGGGACTAGCTATTACACCGGGGAGCTGTTTTTT. The encoded protein is CASSLASGTSYYTGELFF. The V gene is TRBV5-6, the J gene TRBJ2-2; 9 bases map to TRBD2. The junction had 9 bases not matched to a gene; V was cut back by 0 bases and J by 3 bases. From germline, CDR1 is SGHDT and CDR2 YYEEEE. There are 18 residues in the CDR3. Supplemented by reference TRBV5-6 and TRBJ2-2, the full variable domain reads DAGVTQSPTHLIKTRGQQVTLRCSPKSGHDTVSWYQQALGQGPQFIFQYYEEEERQRGNFPDRFSGHQFPNYSSELNVNALLLGDSALYLCASSLASGTSYYTGELFFGEGSRLTVL.

The chain is built from TRBV4-1 and TRBJ2-4; D call uncertain. Per the germline V gene, CDR1 is MGHRA and CDR2 is YSYEKL. The CDR3 length is 13 residues. The V and J ends lost 1 base and 5 bases respectively, with 6 bases between them. The CDR3 here is CASSQVQENIQYF. DNA of the CDR3: TGCGCCAGCAGCCAAGTACAAGAAAACATTCAGTACTTC.

This sequence joins TRBV28 and TRBJ2-1; TRBD2 matches at 8 bases. V shed 10 bases and J 4 bases; nucleotides not matched to a gene: 21. The CDR3 spans 18 residues. Germline V gene sequence: CDR1 MDHEN, CDR2 SYDVKM. The CDR3 DNA sequence: TGTGCCACACTCGTCATCACGGGAGGGTTATCACCATACAATGAGCAGTTCTTC. Protein: CATLVITGGLSPYNEQFF.

This clone came up once. V gene TRBV27 combines with J gene TRBJ2-1; tentative D call: TRBD2 (5 bases). The CDR3 is 14 amino acids. The V gene's germline CDR1 is MNHEY and CDR2 SMNVEV (reference sequence). Trimming pared 3 bases from V and 1 base from J, leaving 7 bases between. The CDR3 reads CASSFTRSYNEQFF. CDR3 nucleotide sequence: TGTGCCAGCAGTTTCACTAGGTCCTACAATGAGCAGTTCTTC.

The chain uses TRBV29-1 and TRBJ1-2; TRBD1 aligns across 7 bases. Trimming at V came to 5 bases and at J to 4 bases, leaving 7 bases not matched to a gene. Germline V gene data show CDR1 as SQVTM and CDR2 as ANQGSEA. CDR3 length: 13 residues. This CDR3 is CSVRQGSGYGYTF. CDR3 DNA sequence: TGCAGCGTTAGACAGGGTAGCGGCTATGGCTACACCTTC.

J is TRBJ1-5 and V is TRBV4-1; 7 bases fit TRBD1. Germline-derived CDR1 and CDR2 are MGHRA and YSYEKL. The ends lost 1 base at V and 1 base at J; junction bases unmatched: 13. This CDR3 is built from 19 residues. CDR3 sequence: CASSQGKTGVGGSNQPQHF. In DNA, the CDR3 is TGCGCCAGCAGCCAAGGAAAAACAGGGGTCGGTGGAAGCAATCAGCCCCAGCATTTT.

This rearrangement joins TRBV7-9 to TRBJ1-1; tentative D call: TRBD1 (5 bases). The CDR3 has 14 residues. Trimming took off 2 bases at V and 6 bases at J, with 13 bases between the two ends. The germline V gene has CDR1 SEHNR and CDR2 FQNEAQ (reference sequence). This chain's CDR3 is CASSLMGQNAEAFF. The CDR3 nucleotides read TGTGCCAGCAGCTTAATGGGGCAGAATGCTGAAGCTTTCTTT.

The rearrangement uses TRBV5-1 and TRBJ1-1, with TRBD1 matching 7 bases. Germline V gene sequence: CDR1 SGHRS, CDR2 YFSETQ. The CDR3 has 16 amino acids. The V and J ends lost 4 bases and 4 bases, in that order; junction bases with no gene match: 13. The CDR3 here is CASSPSGTARGTEAFF. CDR3 DNA: TGCGCCAGCAGCCCCTCAGGGACAGCCCGGGGCACTGAAGCTTTCTTT.

This chain connects TRBV7-3 to TRBJ1-2; 7 bases match TRBD1. CDR1 is SGHTA and CDR2 is FQGTGA in the germline V gene. V lost 4 bases to trimming and J lost 3 bases; unmatched junction nucleotides: 2. This CDR3 has 13 amino acids. The CDR3 sequence: CASSSGQDYGYTF. As DNA, the CDR3 is TGTGCCAGCAGCTCCGGACAGGACTATGGCTACACCTTC.

In its sample, this clone was seen a few times. V is TRBV6-1 and J is TRBJ1-2, with TRBD1 matching 10 bases. The CDR3 length is 16 residues. V gave up 1 base and J gave up 4 bases; unmatched junction bases: 6. Germline V CDR1 and CDR2: MNHNS, SASEGT. Here the CDR3 reads CASSEETGGAGYGYTF. The CDR3 DNA sequence: TGTGCCAGCAGTGAAGAGACAGGGGGCGCTGGCTATGGCTACACCTTC.

The rearrangement uses TRBV15 and TRBJ2-5; 8 bases align to TRBD2. The CDR3 runs to 16 residues. Germline CDR1 LNHNV, CDR2 YYDKDF (reference sequence). V shed 1 base, J shed 2 bases, and the junction held 6 bases outside the gene matches. The CDR3 DNA follows: TGTGCCACCAGCAGAGGATCCGGACTAGCTCAAGAGACCCAGTACTTC. This encodes CATSRGSGLAQETQYF.

The CDR3 loop reads CASSLLAGYSEQYF. The CDR3 DNA is TGTGCCAGCAGTTTACTAGCGGGCTATAGCGAGCAGTACTTC. This chain uses TRBV6-6 with TRBJ2-7; 9 bases are shared with TRBD2. The trim removed 4 bases at V and 6 bases at J, leaving 7 bases unmatched. The germline V gene encodes CDR1 MNHNY and CDR2 SVGAGI (reference sequence). This CDR3 is 14 amino acids long.

The CDR3, as DNA: TGTGCCATCAGTGAGCCAGGCCAGCCCCAGCATTTT. It codes for CAISEPGQPQHF. The J gene is TRBJ1-5, the V gene TRBV10-3; the D is unclear. Per the germline V gene, CDR1 is ENHRY and CDR2 is SYGVKD. The CDR3 length is 12 residues. The V end lost 2 bases, the J end lost 7 bases, and 6 bases lay between the germline ends.

V and J are TRBV7-6 and TRBJ1-3; D might be TRBD1 (6 bases). The CDR3 spans 15 residues. Germline CDR1 reads SGHVS; CDR2 reads FNYEAQ. V was trimmed by 0 bases and J by 8 bases, leaving 14 bases between them. The DNA for the CDR3 is TGTGCCAGCAGCTTAGCGGGGGCAGGCCGGGACACCATATATTTT. Residues: CASSLAGAGRDTIYF. Looking up the rest from reference TRBV7-6 and TRBJ1-3 gives the full variable domain: GAGVSQSPRYKVTKRGQDVALRCDPISGHVSLYWYRQALGQGPEFLTYFNYEAQQDKSGLPNDRFSAERPEGSISTLTIQRTEQRDSAMYRCASSLAGAGRDTIYFGEGSWLTVV.

This clone occurred once. The V call is TRBV11-1, the J call TRBJ2-5, with D uncertain. This CDR3 contains 13 residues. Trimming pared 3 bases from V and 1 base from J, leaving 6 bases between. Germline V gene sequence: CDR1 SGHAT, CDR2 FQDESV (reference sequence). The CDR3 DNA reads as TGTGCCAGCAGCTTTGGCATCCAAGAGACCCAGTACTTC. Translated, it gives CASSFGIQETQYF. Supplemented by reference TRBV11-1 and TRBJ2-5, the full variable domain reads EAEVAQSPRYKITEKSQAVAFWCDPISGHATLYWYRQILGQGPELLVQFQDESVVDDSQLPKDRFSAERLKGVDSTLKIQPAELGDSAMYLCASSFGIQETQYFGPGTRLLVL.

The chain links TRBV27 to TRBJ2-7; D gene uncertain. CDR1 and CDR2 from the germline V gene are MNHEY and SMNVEV (reference sequence). The V end was cut by 5 bases, the J end by 3 bases, with 17 bases between. The CDR3 length is 15 residues. This chain's CDR3 is CASSTVGVSVYEQYF. In DNA, the CDR3 is TGTGCCAGCAGTACAGTAGGCGTTTCCGTCTACGAGCAGTACTTC.

The rearrangement joins TRBV18 to TRBJ2-7; perhaps TRBD1 as D (6 bases). Between the trimmed V and J ends, which lost 6 bases and 2 bases, there was a span of 11 bases. The CDR3 is 13 amino acids. Germline values: CDR1 KGHSH, CDR2 LQKENI. DNA for the CDR3: TGTGCCAGCTCTCGGGACACCCCCTACGAGCAGTACTTC. This sequence encodes CASSRDTPYEQYF.

This clone was detected many times. This chain's CDR3 is CASSEGVGYTF. The CDR3 DNA reads TGTGCCAGCAGTGAGGGCGTTGGCTACACCTTC. This chain joins TRBV6-1 and TRBJ1-2, with D uncertain. V lost 3 bases and J lost 7, with 6 bases in between. The CDR3 runs 11 residues. The germline CDR1 and CDR2 sequences are MNHNS and SASEGT.

The chain combines TRBV4-2 with TRBJ2-7; 9 bases match TRBD1. The CDR3 has 13 amino acids. The junction had 7 bases not matched to a gene; V was cut back by 6 bases and J by 7 bases. Germline V CDR1 and CDR2: LGHNA, YNFKEQ. CDR3 amino acids: CASSLGQGKEQYF. CDR3 nucleotide sequence: TGTGCCAGCAGTTTGGGACAGGGAAAAGAGCAGTACTTC.

This clone was observed a few times. V usage is TRBV5-6 and J usage is TRBJ2-2, with 10 bases aligning to TRBD2. Germline V lookup: CDR1 SGHDT, CDR2 YYEEEE. The CDR3 runs to 16 residues. Trimming removed 1 base from V and 4 bases from J; junction bases left unmatched: 4. CDR3 DNA: TGTGCCAGCAGCTTGTTTAGCGGGGGGATCACCGGGGAGCTGTTTTTT. Its protein product is CASSLFSGGITGELFF.

There are many counts of this clone. The chain recombines TRBV2 with TRBJ1-6; 11 nucleotides align to TRBD1. After removal of 6 bases from V and 3 bases from J, the junction contained 4 bases not matched to a gene. The germline CDR1 and CDR2 sequences are SNHLY and FYNNEI. The CDR3 runs to 16 residues. The chain's CDR3 is CASRRGQGGYNSPLHF. The CDR3 region has the DNA TGTGCCAGCAGGAGGGGACAGGGGGGCTATAATTCACCCCTCCACTTT.

The rearrangement uses TRBV3-1 (or the pseudogene TRBV3-2) and TRBJ2-7, with 7 nucleotides matching TRBD1. Germline CDR1 reads LGHDT; CDR2 reads YNNKEL (reference sequence). J lost 7 bases, V lost 1 base, and 13 bases had no gene match. This CDR3 region has 16 residues. In DNA form, the CDR3 reads TGTGCCAGCAGCCAAGGGTTGGGGACAGCGATCAATGAGCAGTACTTC. Translated, it gives CASSQGLGTAINEQYF.

The rearrangement uses TRBV5-5 and TRBJ1-4, with TRBD1 matching over 7 bases. CDR3 size: 15 residues. Germline-derived CDR1 and CDR2 are SGHKS and YYEKEE (reference sequence). V shed 4 bases and J 4 bases; nucleotides not matched to a gene: 7. The CDR3 sequence is CASSTPGQYNEKLFF. CDR3 DNA sequence: TGTGCCAGCAGCACCCCGGGACAGTATAATGAAAAACTGTTTTTT.